The next 21 T cell receptor beta chains were all read from a single sample in a study of blood T cells in healthy people across ages. Then a second PCR, running about 6 to 11 cycles, was carried out with a sample-barcoded 5' primer and a J-beta primer mix. One entry per CDR3 protein, called by TCRdb with MiXCR from the 5' RACE reads. Of over a million distinct CDR3 sequences listed, under 30% are singletons. These sequences were also reported in another study, on T cells of mothers and their children.

Input material: blood. The source is a girl under 10 years old in good health.

This chain connects TRBV7-9 to TRBJ2-2, with 8 bases lining up with TRBD2. CDR3 length: 14 residues. V lost 6 bases to trimming and J lost 4 bases; unmatched junction nucleotides: 4. Germline V lookup: CDR1 SEHNR, CDR2 FQNEAQ (reference sequence). The DNA of the CDR3 is TGTGCCAGCAGTTCAGGACTAGCCACCGGGGAGCTGTTTTTT. Its protein product is CASSSGLATGELFF.

The V and J genes are TRBV19 and TRBJ2-7; maybe TRBD2 (7 bases). Looked up from germline, CDR1 is LNHDA and CDR2 is SQIVND (reference sequence). Between the trimmed V and J ends, which lost 6 bases and 2 bases, there was a span of 8 bases. The CDR3 spans 12 residues. The CDR3 bases are TGTGCCAGTAGAGGGGGGGCCTACGAGCAGTACTTC. Translated: CASRGGAYEQYF.

The V and J genes are TRBV27 and TRBJ2-7, with TRBD2 identical over 7 bases. CDR3 length equals 14 residues. Germline V gene lookup returns CDR1 MNHEY and CDR2 SMNVEV (reference sequence). After removal of 3 bases from V and 2 bases from J, the junction contained 4 bases not matched to a gene. CDR3 amino acids: CASSFRDYPYEQYF. CDR3 DNA: TGTGCCAGCAGTTTCCGGGACTATCCCTACGAGCAGTACTTC.

This clonotype was counted at least ten times. V is TRBV6-2 or TRBV6-3 and J is TRBJ1-2; 7 nucleotides line up with TRBD1. CDR3 length: 13 amino acids. Germline trimming cut 7 bases from V and 7 bases from J; bases unmatched to any gene: 9. Germline V gene data show CDR1 as MNHEY and CDR2 as SVGEGT. The CDR3 region is CASTKGQSAGYTF. In DNA form, the CDR3 reads TGTGCCAGCACAAAGGGACAGTCGGCTGGCTACACCTTC.

The V call is TRBV19, the J call TRBJ2-6; the D is unclear. V lost 5 bases to trimming and J lost 0 bases, with 11 bases between them. Germline values: CDR1 LNHDA, CDR2 SQIVND (reference sequence). The CDR3 sequence is 16 residues long. CDR3 sequence reads: CASSVTEISGANVLTF. CDR3 bases: TGTGCCAGTAGTGTTACAGAGATCTCTGGGGCCAACGTCCTGACTTTC.

This sequence joins TRBV24-1 and TRBJ2-3; D gene unclear. CDR3 length: 14 residues. Between the trimmed V and J ends, which lost 2 bases and 6 bases, there was a span of 11 bases. Germline V gene lookup returns CDR1 KGHDR and CDR2 SFDVKD. The CDR3 DNA sequence: TGTGCCACCAGTGATTCCTCCTATACCGATACGCAGTATTTT. It codes for CATSDSSYTDTQYF.

A word on this clonotype: Being one base from a much bigger clone, this may be a read error. The chain uses TRBV9 and TRBJ2-5; the D gene is possibly TRBD2 (5 bases). The assigned J gene may be wrong: the sequence end matches TRBJ2-1 better. CDR1 is SGDLS and CDR2 is YYNGEE in the germline V gene. There are 12 residues in the CDR3. Here the CDR3 DNA reads TGTGCCAGCGGTAATAGCGCCGATGAGCAGTTCTTC. Translation gives CASGNSADEQFF.

In this sample, this clonotype turned up a few times. This chain connects TRBV11-1 to TRBJ1-1; no clear D. CDR1 and CDR2 (germline): SGHAT, FQDESV (reference sequence). This CDR3 is 14 amino acids long. Trimming removed 1 base from V and 2 bases from J, with 8 bases in between. The CDR3 here is CASSLVAENTEAFF. In DNA form, the CDR3 reads TGTGCCAGCAGCTTAGTGGCAGAAAACACTGAAGCTTTCTTT.

This clonotype turned up a few times. The chain joins TRBV27 to TRBJ2-1; 9 bases align to TRBD1. This CDR3 is built from 15 residues. Germline-derived CDR1 and CDR2 are MNHEY and SMNVEV (reference sequence). V shed 4 bases and J 7 bases; nucleotides not matched to a gene: 8. CDR3 region: CASSSIGQGPNEQFF. The CDR3 DNA reads TGTGCCAGCAGTTCAATAGGACAGGGGCCAAATGAGCAGTTCTTC.

A few counts support this clonotype. The J gene is TRBJ2-1, the V gene TRBV5-1, with 9 bases matching TRBD1. The J call is in doubt because the DNA end fits TRBJ2-7 better. In germline, CDR1 is SGHRS, CDR2 YFSETQ. This CDR3 contains 12 residues. This CDR3 is CASWDRVYEQYF. In nucleotides, the CDR3 is TGCGCCAGCTGGGACAGGGTCTACGAGCAGTACTTC.

The CDR3 loop is CASSIPGQKNEQFF. For the CDR3, the DNA is TGTGCCAGTAGTATCCCGGGACAGAAGAATGAGCAGTTCTTC. The V call is TRBV19, the J call TRBJ2-1; TRBD1 aligns across 7 bases. Germline loops: CDR1 LNHDA, CDR2 SQIVND (reference sequence). This CDR3 has 14 residues. The junction had 6 bases not matched to a gene; V was cut back by 3 bases and J by 7 bases.

The chain links TRBV7-3 to TRBJ1-1; D may be TRBD1 (6 bases). Germline values: CDR1 SGHTA, CDR2 FQGTGA. This CDR3 is 17 amino acids long. Deletions cut 2 bases from V and 3 bases from J, with 19 bases between. CDR3 amino acids: CASSLLIGGVRDTEAFF. In nucleotides, the CDR3 is TGTGCCAGCAGCTTATTAATAGGGGGGGTTAGGGACACTGAAGCTTTCTTT.

The CDR3 is CASSPYAPTVNTEAFF. CDR3 sequence (DNA): TGTGCCAGCAGTCCTTACGCCCCGACAGTAAACACTGAAGCTTTCTTT. The rearrangement joins TRBV27 to TRBJ1-1; perhaps TRBD1 as D (5 bases). The V end was cut by 5 bases, the J end by 2 bases, with 18 bases between. The CDR3 contains 16 residues. From germline, CDR1 is MNHEY and CDR2 SMNVEV (reference sequence).

This clonotype came up a few times. The rearrangement uses TRBV28 and TRBJ2-1; D is possibly TRBD1 (5 bases). Trimming removed 5 bases at V and 7 bases at J, with 18 bases between. Germline CDR1 MDHEN, CDR2 SYDVKM. The CDR3 covers 15 residues. The CDR3 DNA reads TGTGCCAGCAGTCCAGGGCGTGCCAGTTTAAATGAGCAGTTCTTC. Translation gives CASSPGRASLNEQFF.

The chain uses TRBV7-9 and TRBJ1-4, with TRBD1 matching 9 bases. The V gene end was trimmed by 5 bases and the J gene end by 5 bases; junction bases not matched to a gene: 9. Germline V gene sequence: CDR1 SEHNR, CDR2 FQNEAQ (reference sequence). This CDR3 has 16 amino acids. The chain's CDR3 is CASSPGQGNGNEKLFF. In DNA, the CDR3 is TGTGCCAGCAGCCCCGGACAGGGGAATGGGAATGAAAAACTGTTTTTT. Complete variable domain (other parts from reference TRBV7-9 and TRBJ1-4): DTGVSQNPRHKITKRGQNVTFRCDPISEHNRLYWYRQTLGQGPEFLTYFQNEAQLEKSRLLSDRFSAERPKGSFSTLEIQRTEQGDSAMYLCASSPGQGNGNEKLFFGSGTQLSVL.

The V call is TRBV3-1, the J call TRBJ2-5, with 11 bases lining up with TRBD2. Germline values: CDR1 LGHDT, CDR2 YNNKEL (reference sequence). The CDR3 extends over 15 amino acids. The junction had 8 bases not matched to a gene; V was cut back by 6 bases and J by 5 bases. The CDR3 sequence is CASRKLAGEGETQYF. CDR3 in DNA: TGTGCCAGCAGGAAACTAGCGGGGGAGGGGGAGACCCAGTACTTC.

This clonotype was counted only a few times. The V call is TRBV7-9, the J call TRBJ2-1; 9 bases map to TRBD2. The CDR3 runs to 17 residues. The V gene's germline CDR1 is SEHNR and CDR2 FQNEAQ (reference sequence). V lost 3 bases to trimming and J lost 7 bases; unmatched junction nucleotides: 13. The CDR3 loop is CASSFVGKREVSNEQFF. The CDR3, as DNA: TGTGCCAGCAGCTTCGTTGGCAAGCGGGAGGTCTCTAATGAGCAGTTCTTC.

This clonotype was detected a few times. The genes are TRBV6-2 or TRBV6-3 and TRBJ2-6; D remains unclear. The V gene's germline CDR1 is MNHEY and CDR2 SVGEGT. The CDR3 has 15 residues. V was clipped by 6 bases and J by 2 bases, with 11 bases between them. The CDR3 spells CASSHKGTGANVLTF. Here the CDR3 DNA reads TGTGCCAGCAGCCACAAAGGGACTGGGGCCAACGTCCTGACTTTC.

The table lists this clonotype with a few counts. The V call is TRBV7-8, the J call TRBJ2-1; 10 bases match TRBD2. The CDR3 is made up of 19 amino acids. Per the germline V gene, CDR1 is SGHVS and CDR2 is FQNEAQ. V was clipped by 7 bases and J by 1 base; unmatched bases: 16. As DNA, the CDR3 is TGTGCCAGCAAGACCGGGGCTAGCGGGAGTAAGAGTTCCTACAATGAGCAGTTCTTC. Encoded protein: CASKTGASGSKSSYNEQFF.

V is TRBV29-1 and J is TRBJ2-1; 11 bases line up with TRBD2. There are 16 residues in the CDR3. Germline CDR1 and CDR2: SQVTM and ANQGSEA. V dropped 0 bases and J dropped 4; count of bases not matched to a gene: 5. CDR3 sequence (DNA): TGCAGCGTTGAAGACCATAGGACTAGCGGGTACAATGAGCAGTTCTTC. This sequence encodes CSVEDHRTSGYNEQFF.

There are many counts of this clonotype. V and J are TRBV25-1 and TRBJ2-5, with D unresolved. The V gene's germline CDR1 is MGHDK and CDR2 SYGVNS. The CDR3 covers 14 residues. The V gene lost 6 bases and the J gene lost 6 bases, with 17 bases spanning the gap. CDR3 protein: CASSLGPDGQTQYF. The CDR3 nucleotides are TGTGCCAGCAGCTTGGGCCCCGACGGACAGACCCAGTACTTC.